A single sample is the source of the 9 T cell receptor beta chains below, sequenced in a study of T-cell reconstitution after alpha-beta-depleted transplantation in children. Researchers prepared the TCRbeta library using unique molecular identifiers, the study reports. Each CDR3 protein is one row after TCRdb ran MiXCR on the PCR reads. Found here are about 610,000 distinct CDR3 sequences, over 9.5% of them singletons; the top ten hold about 4%. Sequenced here: PBMCs from the stem cell graft donor, sampled from the stem cell graft. These receptors originate from a human donor who donated a stem cell graft to a child with acute myeloid leukemia.

The sample holds a few counts of this clonotype. The chain uses TRBV20-1 and TRBJ2-3, with D possibly matching TRBD2 (6 bases). The CDR3 length is 14 residues. V was cut by 3 bases and J by 2 bases, with 12 bases left in between. Germline-derived CDR1 and CDR2 are DFQATT and SNEGSKA (reference sequence). CDR3 nucleotide sequence: TGCAGTGCTAGTGTCGGGAGAAACACAGATACGCAGTATTTT. Translation: CSASVGRNTDTQYF.

This clonotype was detected a few times. The rearrangement links TRBV6-2 or TRBV6-3 to TRBJ2-1; D uncertain. The CDR3 contains 16 residues. Germline V gene data show CDR1 as MNHEY and CDR2 as SVGEGT. V lost 7 bases, J lost 0 bases, and 16 bases lay in between. In nucleotides, the CDR3 is TGTGCCAGCATCAAGGTGGGCTCGAGCTCCTACAATGAGCAGTTCTTC. As protein: CASIKVGSSSYNEQFF.

The chain is built from TRBV5-1 and TRBJ2-7; D is perhaps TRBD1 or TRBD2 (5 bases each). Trimming removed 1 base from V and 5 bases from J, with 16 bases in between. The CDR3 runs 15 residues. Germline values: CDR1 SGHRS, CDR2 YFSETQ. The CDR3 coding sequence is TGCGCCAGCAGCTTGAGACTCAGGGAGAGGCACGAGCAGTACTTC. Translating gives CASSLRLRERHEQYF.

This clonotype turned up a few times. The chain carries TRBV12-3 or TRBV12-4 and TRBJ2-7; TRBD2 matches 12 bases. V was clipped by 7 bases and J by 5 bases; unmatched bases: 6. This CDR3 comprises 14 residues. The CDR3 bases are TGTGCCAGCACCTCGACTAGCGGGAGAAACGAGCAGTACTTC. Translation: CASTSTSGRNEQYF.

This clonotype was detected ten times or more. The gene calls are TRBV29-1 and TRBJ1-3, with D hard to call. Trimming took off 4 bases at V and 0 bases at J, with 7 bases between the two ends. The CDR3 spans 13 residues. CDR1 SQVTM and CDR2 ANQGSEA come from the germline V gene. The CDR3 nucleotides are TGCAGCGTTGGACGGAGCTCTGGAAACACCATATATTTT. It is translated as CSVGRSSGNTIYF.

This clonotype was counted at least ten times. This chain joins TRBV7-9 and TRBJ1-1, with unresolved D. CDR1 is SEHNR and CDR2 is FQNEAQ in the germline V gene (reference sequence). CDR3 length: 14 amino acids. Trimming removed 5 bases from V and 0 bases from J, with 10 bases in between. CDR3 nucleotide sequence: TGTGCCAGCAGCCCCGTCTCTATGAACACTGAAGCTTTCTTT. As protein: CASSPVSMNTEAFF.

This clonotype was seen repeatedly, ten times or more. The rearrangement links TRBV5-1 to TRBJ1-1; D gene uncertain. The germline CDR1 and CDR2 sequences are SGHRS and YFSETQ. The CDR3 contains 15 residues. V was trimmed by 0 bases and J by 0 bases, leaving 9 bases between them. The DNA of the CDR3 is TGCGCCAGCAGCTTGGGGCAAATAGTGAACACTGAAGCTTTCTTT. It specifies CASSLGQIVNTEAFF.

The chain carries TRBV28 and TRBJ2-2, with D possibly being TRBD2 (5 bases). The V end lost 1 base, the J end lost 1 base, and 10 bases lay between the germline ends. The CDR3 extends over 16 amino acids. The V gene's germline CDR1 is MDHEN and CDR2 SYDVKM. CDR3 nucleotides: TGTGCCAGCAGTTTATCGGGCGGGCTGAACACCGGGGAGCTGTTTTTT. Translated: CASSLSGGLNTGELFF.

The gene calls are TRBV28 and TRBJ1-2, with TRBD1 identical over 8 bases. Germline CDR1 and CDR2: MDHEN and SYDVKM. The trim removed 10 bases at V and 0 bases at J, leaving 4 bases unmatched. This CDR3 has 13 amino acids. The CDR3 is CATGTGPNYGYTF. CDR3 sequence (DNA): TGTGCCACCGGGACAGGCCCTAACTATGGCTACACCTTC.